The 30 T cell receptor beta chains below come from one sample, sequenced in a study of blood T cell repertoires in COVID-19. The data were produced by immunoSEQ multiplex PCR, yet TCRdb's version contains in-frame clones alone and is incomplete. This table has around 170,000 clones, around 87% appearing once. The sequencing input was peripheral blood. These receptors all stem from a young woman with active or convalescent COVID-19.

The chain couples TRBV12-3 or TRBV12-4 to TRBJ1-1; 7 positions agree with TRBD1. V shed 1 base and J 4 bases; nucleotides not matched to a gene: 0. The length of the CDR3 is 13 residues. The CDR3 here is CASSLEGATEAFF. CDR3 DNA sequence: TGTGCCAGCAGTTTAGAGGGGGCCACTGAAGCTTTCTTT.

This clone has just a few counts. The chain is built from TRBV13 and TRBJ2-7, with 11 positions matching TRBD1. The CDR3 spans 15 residues. From germline, CDR1 is PRHDT and CDR2 FYEKMQ (reference sequence). V trimming: 4 bases; J trimming: 1 base; junction bases outside the gene matches: 3. The CDR3 DNA follows: TGTGCCAGCAGCTCGGACAGGGGGCGATCCTACGAGCAGTACTTC. Translated: CASSSDRGRSYEQYF.

This clone occurred once. The chain links TRBV7-9 to TRBJ1-3, with 11 nucleotides matching TRBD1. Looked up from germline, CDR1 is SEHNR and CDR2 is FQNEAQ (reference sequence). V lost 6 bases to trimming and J lost 3 bases; unmatched junction nucleotides: 4. The CDR3 totals 15 residues. CDR3 sequence reads: CASRGQGGNGNTIYF. CDR3 DNA: TGTGCCAGCAGGGGACAGGGGGGAAATGGAAACACCATATATTTT.

The chain uses TRBV6-6 and TRBJ2-1; D is perhaps TRBD1 (5 bases). V gave up 6 bases and J gave up 12 bases, with 15 bases separating them. Germline CDR1 is MNHNY and CDR2 is SVGAGI (reference sequence). The CDR3 extends over 12 amino acids. The CDR3 bases are TGTGCCAGCAGCCTGACAGCACTCTCGCAGTTCTTC. As protein: CASSLTALSQFF.

The V gene is TRBV2, the J gene TRBJ1-5, with D possibly matching TRBD1 (6 bases). Germline loops: CDR1 SNHLY, CDR2 FYNNEI. Trimming cost V 2 bases and J 6 bases, with 14 bases left between them. The CDR3 runs 15 residues. The CDR3 sequence is CASSESRGRSQPQHF. CDR3 coding DNA: TGTGCCAGCAGTGAATCCAGGGGTAGGAGTCAGCCCCAGCATTTT.

This clone has just one count. V and J are TRBV24-1 and TRBJ2-1, with 9 bases that match TRBD1. Per the germline V gene, CDR1 is KGHDR and CDR2 is SFDVKD. This CDR3 region has 15 residues. The junction had 6 bases not matched to a gene; V was cut back by 1 base and J by 9 bases. The CDR3 bases are TGTGCCACCAGTGATTTTGGACAGGGGAAGGTTGAGCAGTTCTTC. Its translation: CATSDFGQGKVEQFF.

The chain employs TRBV21-1 and TRBJ1-2; TRBD1 was called by the table and not checked on the DNA. TRBV21-1 has pseudogene status. This CDR3 spans 15 amino acids. CDR3 sequence: CASRIPRVGNYGYTF. CDR3 bases: TGTGCCAGCAGGATTCCCAGGGTAGGTAACTATGGCTACACCTTC.

The chain uses TRBV10-2 and TRBJ2-1; 12 nucleotides align to TRBD1. CDR3 size: 15 residues. J was trimmed by 6 bases and V by 6 bases; bases with no gene match: 6. Per the germline V gene, CDR1 is WSHSY and CDR2 is SAAADI. Here the CDR3 DNA reads TGCGCCAGCAGCTCTGGGACAGGGGGCTTCAATGAGCAGTTCTTC. It is translated as CASSSGTGGFNEQFF.

The table lists this clone with many counts. This rearrangement joins TRBV30 to TRBJ2-2, with 8 bases lining up with TRBD1. The CDR3 extends over 14 amino acids. The germline CDR1 and CDR2 sequences are GTSNPN and SVGIG (reference sequence). V shed 3 bases, J shed 4 bases, and the junction held 4 bases outside the gene matches. DNA of the CDR3: TGTGCCTGGAGGCGGACAGGGACCACCGGGGAGCTGTTTTTT. This codes for CAWRRTGTTGELFF.

The chain couples TRBV9 to TRBJ2-1; D is ambiguous. The V gene's germline CDR1 is SGDLS and CDR2 YYNGEE. This CDR3 has 15 amino acids. V lost 0 bases and J lost 6, with 13 bases in between. This CDR3 reads CASSVGLKAANEQFF. CDR3 DNA: TGTGCCAGCAGCGTAGGTCTGAAGGCGGCCAATGAGCAGTTCTTC.

This chain links TRBV6-6 with TRBJ1-3, with D unclear. The ends were cut back, 6 bases at V and 0 bases at J, with 6 bases in the middle. This CDR3 is 13 amino acids long. Germline CDR1 reads MNHNY; CDR2 reads SVGAGI (reference sequence). The CDR3 nucleotides are TGTGCCAGCAGCGAGAGCTCTGGAAACACCATATATTTT. It yields the protein CASSESSGNTIYF.

This clone was recorded only once. V and J are TRBV27 and TRBJ1-1; 10 bases align to TRBD1. Germline CDR1 is MNHEY and CDR2 is SMNVEV (reference sequence). V dropped 6 bases and J dropped 5; count of bases not matched to a gene: 3. The CDR3 runs to 13 residues. CDR3 region: CASSWTGGTEAFF. In DNA, the CDR3 is TGTGCCAGCAGCTGGACAGGGGGAACTGAAGCTTTCTTT.

The genes are TRBV4-1 and TRBJ2-7; tentatively, D is TRBD1 (6 bases). Per germline, CDR1 MGHRA and CDR2 YSYEKL. This CDR3 region has 18 residues. V was trimmed by 1 base and J by 1 base, leaving 20 bases between them. The CDR3 sequence: CASSQGEWYRVNSYEQYF. CDR3 nucleotides: TGCGCCAGCAGCCAAGGGGAGTGGTACAGGGTGAATTCCTACGAGCAGTACTTC.

The chain joins TRBV7-9 to TRBJ1-3, with D unclear. The CDR3 loop spans 13 amino acids. The V end was cut by 5 bases, the J end by 4 bases, with 9 bases between. CDR1 is SEHNR and CDR2 is FQNEAQ in the germline V gene (reference sequence). The DNA for the CDR3 is TGTGCCAGCAGCCCCCCGGGGGGAAACACCATATATTTT. Protein product: CASSPPGGNTIYF.

The V and J genes are TRBV13 and TRBJ1-2; 8 bases line up with TRBD1. After removal of 5 bases from V and 8 bases from J, the junction contained 10 bases not matched to a gene. Germline values: CDR1 PRHDT, CDR2 FYEKMQ (reference sequence). The length of the CDR3 is 14 residues. The CDR3 DNA sequence: TGTGCCAGCAGCGCCTCAGGGGGCTCGTGGGGCTACACCTTC. Residues: CASSASGGSWGYTF.

The chain combines TRBV7-2 with TRBJ1-6; the match to TRBD1 covers 7 bases. This CDR3 is 14 amino acids long. V dropped 6 bases and J dropped 7; count of bases not matched to a gene: 6. CDR1 and CDR2 from the germline V gene are SGHTA and FQGNSA. CDR3 protein: CASRLTGNNSPLHF. CDR3 sequence (DNA): TGTGCCAGCAGATTGACAGGGAACAATTCACCCCTCCACTTT.

A single count supports this clone. The chain couples TRBV30 to TRBJ1-1; D may be TRBD1 (5 bases). V lost 2 bases to trimming and J lost 6 bases, with 19 bases between them. CDR1 GTSNPN and CDR2 SVGIG come from the germline V gene (reference sequence). The CDR3 is made up of 15 amino acids. The CDR3 DNA reads as TGTGCCTGGAGTCCCCCCGGCAGGGATTACGCTGAAGCTTTCTTT. The encoded protein is CAWSPPGRDYAEAFF. Complete variable domain (other parts from reference TRBV30 and TRBJ1-1): SQTIHQWPATLVQPVGSPLSLECTVEGTSNPNLYWYRQAAGRGLQLLFYSVGIGQISSEVPQNLSASRPQDRQFILSSKKLLLSDSGFYLCAWSPPGRDYAEAFFGQGTRLTVV.

The genes are TRBV12-5 and TRBJ2-2; TRBD2 agrees at 9 bases. CDR1 and CDR2 from the germline V gene are LGHNT and FRNRAP. The trim removed 4 bases at V and 5 bases at J, leaving 5 bases unmatched. This CDR3 has 15 residues. CDR3 amino acids: CASGSAGGITGELFF. The CDR3, as DNA: TGTGCTAGTGGTTCAGCGGGAGGTATTACCGGGGAGCTGTTTTTT.

The rearrangement links TRBV5-1 to TRBJ1-2, with D possibly TRBD1 on 6 matching bases. V was cut by 4 bases and J by 4 bases, with 14 bases left in between. Germline V gene data show CDR1 as SGHRS and CDR2 as YFSETQ. This CDR3 is 14 amino acids long. CDR3 DNA: TGCGCCAGCAGCGAACAGGGAGCCGGCTATGGCTACACCTTC. Encoded protein: CASSEQGAGYGYTF.

The chain links TRBV4-1 to TRBJ1-1, with D possibly being TRBD1 (6 bases). The germline gives CDR1 MGHRA, CDR2 YSYEKL. There are 12 residues in the CDR3. V was trimmed by 0 bases and J by 11 bases, leaving 10 bases between them. CDR3 sequence: CASSQEQGRAFF. CDR3 bases: TGCGCCAGCAGCCAAGAACAGGGACGGGCTTTCTTT.

The CDR3 protein is CASSQTGILGQPQHF. DNA for the CDR3: TGTGCCAGCTCACAAACAGGGATCCTGGGTCAGCCCCAGCATTTT. The V and J genes are TRBV18 and TRBJ1-5, with D possibly being TRBD1 (6 bases). CDR1 and CDR2 (germline): KGHSH, LQKENI. CDR3 length: 15 amino acids. V was cut by 4 bases and J by 6 bases, with 16 bases left in between. The entire variable domain, with the rest obtained from reference TRBV18 and TRBJ1-5, is as follows: NAGVMQNPRHLVRRRGQEARLRCSPMKGHSHVYWYRQLPEEGLKFMVYLQKENIIDESGMPKERFSAEFPKEGPSILRIQQVVRGDSAAYFCASSQTGILGQPQHFGDGTRLSIL.

The rearrangement joins TRBV21-1 to TRBJ2-1; whether TRBD2, the table's D call, matches the DNA was not checked. TRBV21-1 is classified as a pseudogene. CDR3 length equals 14 residues. CDR3 residues: CASSKGKEDNEQFF. DNA of the CDR3: TGTGCCAGCAGCAAAGGGAAAGAGGACAATGAGCAGTTCTTC.

The chain couples TRBV19 to TRBJ2-1; D unclear. Between the trimmed V and J ends, which lost 3 bases and 3 bases, there was a span of 6 bases. In germline, CDR1 is LNHDA, CDR2 SQIVND (reference sequence). The CDR3 runs to 13 residues. CDR3 in DNA: TGTGCCAGTAGTATTTCACTCTACAATGAGCAGTTCTTC. It translates to CASSISLYNEQFF.

The chain recombines TRBV19 with TRBJ1-5; 11 bases line up with TRBD1. Germline CDR1 reads LNHDA; CDR2 reads SQIVND (reference sequence). The CDR3 loop spans 15 amino acids. J was trimmed by 4 bases and V by 6 bases; bases with no gene match: 5. CDR3 bases: TGTGCCAGTAGCACCGGGACAGGGGGTAATCAGCCCCAGCATTTT. This gives the protein CASSTGTGGNQPQHF.

This clone was seen just once. The chain couples TRBV4-2 to TRBJ2-1; 13 bases line up with TRBD2. The CDR3 has 17 amino acids. Germline CDR1 and CDR2: LGHNA and YNFKEQ. After removal of 1 base from V and 7 bases from J, the junction contained 7 bases not matched to a gene. The CDR3 loop is CASSQGLGGLAGNEQFF. In DNA, the CDR3 is TGTGCCAGCAGCCAAGGACTCGGGGGACTAGCGGGGAATGAGCAGTTCTTC.

V and J are TRBV2 and TRBJ1-1; D is undetermined. This CDR3 contains 16 residues. The germline gives CDR1 SNHLY, CDR2 FYNNEI. V dropped 3 bases and J dropped 0 bases, with 14 bases sitting between them. This chain's CDR3 is CASSDGPKDLNTEAFF. In DNA form, the CDR3 reads TGTGCCAGCAGTGATGGGCCTAAGGACTTGAACACTGAAGCTTTCTTT.

V and J are TRBV14 and TRBJ1-2, with D uncertain. Between the trimmed V and J ends, which lost 5 bases and 4 bases, there was a span of 17 bases. The CDR3 is 15 amino acids. Germline assignment: CDR1 SGHDN and CDR2 FVKESK. The CDR3 loop is CASSKLTAGIYGYTF. The CDR3 DNA follows: TGTGCCAGCAGCAAGTTAACAGCGGGTATCTATGGCTACACCTTC.

This chain connects TRBV18 to TRBJ1-1; D is perhaps TRBD1 (6 bases). This CDR3 has 19 amino acids. V was shortened by 3 bases and J by 3 bases, with 26 bases between the two germline ends. In germline, CDR1 is KGHSH, CDR2 LQKENI. The CDR3 loop reads CASSPSAGTYLIEDTEAFF. DNA for the CDR3: TGTGCCAGCTCACCCTCCGCCGGGACATATCTAATAGAGGACACTGAAGCTTTCTTT.

The chain employs TRBV27 and TRBJ2-2; 8 bases are shared with TRBD1. This CDR3 spans 14 amino acids. The junction had 7 bases not matched to a gene; V was cut back by 6 bases and J by 7 bases. CDR1 is MNHEY and CDR2 is SMNVEV in the germline V gene (reference sequence). As DNA, the CDR3 is TGTGCCAGCAGGACAGGGGAGGAGGGCGGGGAGCTGTTTTTT. Protein sequence: CASRTGEEGGELFF.

The chain uses TRBV5-1 and TRBJ1-4; 8 nucleotides agree with TRBD1. Germline trimming cut 7 bases from V and 0 bases from J; bases unmatched to any gene: 11. Germline loops: CDR1 SGHRS, CDR2 YFSETQ. This CDR3 spans 17 amino acids. The DNA for the CDR3 is TGCGCCAGCGCCCGCGGACAGGGTCCTCCAACTAATGAAAAACTGTTTTTT. This codes for CASARGQGPPTNEKLFF.